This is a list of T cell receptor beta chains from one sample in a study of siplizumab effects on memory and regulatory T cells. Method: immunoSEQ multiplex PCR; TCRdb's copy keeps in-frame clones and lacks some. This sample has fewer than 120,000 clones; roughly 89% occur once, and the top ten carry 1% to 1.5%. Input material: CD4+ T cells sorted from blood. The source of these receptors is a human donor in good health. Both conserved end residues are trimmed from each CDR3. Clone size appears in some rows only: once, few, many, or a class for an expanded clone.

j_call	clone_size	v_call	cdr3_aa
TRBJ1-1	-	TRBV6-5	ASKVTRNTEAF
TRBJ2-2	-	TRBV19	ASSIAGNTGELF
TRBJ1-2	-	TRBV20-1	SARDGYGYT
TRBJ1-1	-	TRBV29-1	SATGQLNTEAF
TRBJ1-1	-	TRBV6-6	ASSPQANTEAF
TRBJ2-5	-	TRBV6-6	ASSPGTSGGGETQY
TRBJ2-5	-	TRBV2	ASSDRETQY
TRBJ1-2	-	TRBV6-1	ASSATGANYGYT
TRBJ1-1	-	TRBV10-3	AISETGVGTEAF
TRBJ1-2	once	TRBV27	ASGSYLRGYGYT
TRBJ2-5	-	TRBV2	ASSVETQY
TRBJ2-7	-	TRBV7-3	ASSPQGGEQY
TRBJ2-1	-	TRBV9	ASSVLASTYNEQF
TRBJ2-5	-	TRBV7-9	ASSLATGGRQETQY
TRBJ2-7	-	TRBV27	ASRASGTSSYEQY
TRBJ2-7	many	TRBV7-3	ASSPKGGVEQY
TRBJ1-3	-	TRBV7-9	ASSLGAGGNTIY
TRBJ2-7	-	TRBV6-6	ASTGRGRNEQY
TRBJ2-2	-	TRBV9	ASSARDRGTGELF
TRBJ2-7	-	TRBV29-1	SVVNSYEQY
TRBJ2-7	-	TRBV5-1	ASSLAPGGVGEQY
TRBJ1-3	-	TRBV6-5	ASSYRGIAGNTIY
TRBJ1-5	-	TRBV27	ASSPRGGQPQH
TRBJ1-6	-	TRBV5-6	ASRYRDRLSPLH
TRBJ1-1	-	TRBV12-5	ASGFGTRGTEAF
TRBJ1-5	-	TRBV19	ASKGVGGENQPQH
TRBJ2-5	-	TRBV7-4	ASSLELDRAEETQY
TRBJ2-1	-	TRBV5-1	ASSSGLAGLTYNEQF
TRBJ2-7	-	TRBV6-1	ASSERVAKEGVGVEQY
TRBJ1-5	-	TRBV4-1	ASTRLPGANQPQH
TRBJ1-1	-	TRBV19	ASSILQGNTEAF
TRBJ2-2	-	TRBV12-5	ASGLGTYTGELF
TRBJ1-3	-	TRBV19	ASSLGANSGNTIY
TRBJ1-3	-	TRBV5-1	ASSFGTSGNTIY
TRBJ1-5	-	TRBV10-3	AISRDKYSNQPQH
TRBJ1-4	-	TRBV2	ASSAGQGTEKLF
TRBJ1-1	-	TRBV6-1	ASSEALGNSPNTEAF
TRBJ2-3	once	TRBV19	ASSIGRGTDTQY
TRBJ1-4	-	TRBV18	ASSLRDPKEKLF
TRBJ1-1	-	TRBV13	ASGPVQGGYTEAF
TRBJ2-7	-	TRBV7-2	ASRRTSGTGFYEQY
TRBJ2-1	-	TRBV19	ASKGLAGSYNEQF
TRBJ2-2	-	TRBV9	ASSVGPHANTGELF
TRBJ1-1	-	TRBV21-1	ASSKRETYTDRGECWDNTEAF
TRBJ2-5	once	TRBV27	ASSLGTRKETQY
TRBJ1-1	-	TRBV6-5	ASSYAGLMNTEAF
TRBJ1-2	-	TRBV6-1	ASSVGTDIYGYT
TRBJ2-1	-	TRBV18	ASSLNEQF
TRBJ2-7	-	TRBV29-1	SVWTQGNEQY
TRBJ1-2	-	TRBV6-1	ASSGGGGYT
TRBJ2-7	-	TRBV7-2	ASSLGGGVRSYEQY
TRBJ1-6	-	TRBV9	ASSVDVDPYNSPLH
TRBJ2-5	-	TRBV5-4	ASSSPGQGTETQY
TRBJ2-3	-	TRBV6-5	ASRPPITDTQY
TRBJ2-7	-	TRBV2	ASSEAGYEQY